The 27 T cell receptor beta chains reported below all come from one sample, sequenced in a study of T cells in Graves' hyperthyroidism and ophthalmopathy. Template material for amplifying TCR beta CDR3 regions consisted of RNA transcripts. HTBI primers drove first-round RT-PCR of the TCR CDR3. TCRdb re-called the multiplex PCR reads through MiXCR, storing one row per CDR3 protein. The data hold a few hundred thousand distinct CDR3 sequences, with approximately 15% observed a single time. Sequenced input: blood. Receptors originate from a woman aged 30 to 39 with Graves' hyperthyroidism.

The chain joins TRBV25-1 to TRBJ2-7; TRBD1 matches 8 bases. The V segment lost 5 bases and the J segment 3 bases; nucleotides outside the gene matches: 6. Per the germline V gene, CDR1 is MGHDK and CDR2 is SYGVNS. The CDR3 loop spans 14 amino acids. CDR3 residues: CASSKGQGLYEQYF. The CDR3 DNA reads as TGTGCCAGCAGTAAAGGACAGGGACTCTACGAGCAGTACTTC.

This clonotype has a count of ten or more. The chain combines TRBV24-1 with TRBJ2-3; the D is unclear. This CDR3 contains 13 residues. V lost 6 bases to trimming and J lost 0 bases, with 6 bases between them. Germline V gene data show CDR1 as KGHDR and CDR2 as SFDVKD. CDR3 region: CATSRQSTDTQYF. CDR3 sequence (DNA): TGTGCCACCAGTCGTCAAAGCACAGATACGCAGTATTTT.

This clonotype showed up just a few times. A much more abundant neighbour one base away suggests this may be a read error. The rearrangement joins TRBV5-1 to TRBJ1-1, with D perhaps matching TRBD1 (6 bases). Germline values: CDR1 SGHRS, CDR2 YFSETQ. The CDR3 contains 14 residues. V was shortened by 3 bases and J by 3 bases, with 12 bases between the two germline ends. CDR3 sequence: CASSSSGADTEAFF. The DNA of the CDR3 is TGCGCCAGCAGCTCGTCGGGGGCGGACACTGAAGCTTTCTTT.

This clonotype was seen a few times. The chain uses TRBV5-1 and TRBJ2-3; D is ambiguous. The germline V gene encodes CDR1 SGHRS and CDR2 YFSETQ. Trimming took off 4 bases at V and 6 bases at J, with 12 bases between the two ends. CDR3 length: 13 amino acids. CDR3 residues: CASSGYRSDTQYF. Written as DNA, the CDR3 is TGCGCCAGCAGCGGATACCGGTCGGATACGCAGTATTTT.

The chain employs TRBV12-3 or TRBV12-4 and TRBJ2-5; D not resolved. With 1 base removed from V and 5 bases from J, the gap between germline ends came to 11 bases. The CDR3 runs to 14 residues. This CDR3 reads CASSLDPARETQYF. CDR3 in DNA: TGTGCCAGCAGTTTAGATCCCGCCCGTGAGACCCAGTACTTC.

This clonotype was seen at least ten times. J is TRBJ2-1 and V is TRBV7-9; 8 nucleotides agree with TRBD1. CDR1 is SEHNR, CDR2 FQNEAQ, per germline (reference sequence). The V segment lost 5 bases and the J segment 10 bases; nucleotides outside the gene matches: 10. The CDR3 totals 14 residues. The CDR3 DNA is TGTGCCAGCAGCCCCAAGGACAGGGTTTGGGAGCAGTTCTTC. It codes for CASSPKDRVWEQFF.

This chain connects TRBV7-3 to TRBJ2-5; D may be TRBD2 (6 bases). The V end lost 5 bases, the J end lost 5 bases, and 21 bases lay between the germline ends. Looked up from germline, CDR1 is SGHTA and CDR2 is FQGTGA. This CDR3 contains 16 residues. CDR3 in amino acids: CASSPRGREQLETQYF. CDR3 sequence (DNA): TGTGCCAGCAGCCCAAGGGGCCGGGAGCAATTGGAGACCCAGTACTTC.

This clonotype was seen only a few times. The chain recombines TRBV6-5 with TRBJ1-6; D not certain. This CDR3 region has 13 residues. The V and J ends lost 2 bases and 8 bases respectively, with 7 bases between them. The germline V gene has CDR1 MNHEY and CDR2 SVGAGI. CDR3 in DNA: TGTGCCAGCAGTTACGATCGAGATTCACCCCTCCACTTT. Translated, it gives CASSYDRDSPLHF.

The chain employs TRBV6-1 and TRBJ2-7; 12 nucleotides match TRBD2. The V segment lost 8 bases and the J segment 7 bases; nucleotides outside the gene matches: 6. The CDR3 loop spans 13 amino acids. The V gene's germline CDR1 is MNHNS and CDR2 SASEGT. CDR3 in amino acids: CASQTSGRQEQYF. CDR3 in DNA: TGTGCCAGCCAGACTAGCGGGAGACAAGAGCAGTACTTC.

With regard to this clonotype: A much larger clone differs by one base, so this may be a read error. This rearrangement joins TRBV2 to TRBJ2-1, with 11 bases fitting TRBD2. V lost 2 bases and J lost 9; bases outside the gene matches: 9. The CDR3 contains 16 residues. CDR1 is SNHLY and CDR2 is FYNNEI in the germline V gene. DNA for the CDR3: TGTGCCAGCAGTGAACCACTAGCGGGAGTGGGGAGTGAGCAGTTCTTC. Protein product: CASSEPLAGVGSEQFF.

In this sample, this clonotype turned up many times. CDR3 DNA sequence: TGCAGCGTTGAAGATACTCGGGTTGAGCAGTACTTC. It is translated as CSVEDTRVEQYF. This chain links TRBV29-1 with TRBJ2-7, with D hard to call. There are 12 residues in the CDR3. CDR1 and CDR2 (germline): SQVTM, ANQGSEA. Trimming stripped 0 bases from V and 7 bases from J, with 10 bases between.

CDR3 DNA sequence: TGCGCCAGCAAACTGGGGACAGGCAGTTACAATGAGCAGTTCTTC. This translates into CASKLGTGSYNEQFF. V usage is TRBV10-2 and J usage is TRBJ2-1, with TRBD1 identical over 8 bases. This CDR3 has 15 residues. The V segment lost 7 bases and the J segment 4 bases; nucleotides outside the gene matches: 9. CDR1 and CDR2 (germline): WSHSY, SAAADI.

This chain connects TRBV6-1 to TRBJ2-2, with 8 bases lining up with TRBD1. The CDR3 is 14 residues long. J gave up 2 bases and V 10 bases, and 6 bases lay outside the gene matches. CDR1 MNHNS and CDR2 SASEGT come from the germline V gene. CDR3 nucleotide sequence: TGTGCCACCAAGGACAGGGTTAACACCGGGGAGCTGTTTTTT. The encoded protein is CATKDRVNTGELFF.

V is TRBV10-1 and J is TRBJ2-7, with TRBD2 matching over 7 bases. Germline V gene data show CDR1 as WNHNN and CDR2 as SYGVQD (reference sequence). The J segment lost 6 bases and the V segment lost 0 bases, leaving 2 bases of the junction unmatched. The length of the CDR3 is 13 residues. This CDR3 is CASSESERGEQYF. As DNA, the CDR3 is TGCGCCAGCAGTGAGTCGGAGCGGGGCGAGCAGTACTTC.

In this sample, this clonotype turned up many times. The chain couples TRBV18 to TRBJ2-1; D is possibly TRBD2 (6 bases). The CDR3 extends over 16 amino acids. V was shortened by 3 bases and J by 9 bases, with 21 bases between the two germline ends. The germline CDR1 and CDR2 sequences are KGHSH and LQKENI. CDR3 in DNA: TGTGCCAGCTCACCGACCCCCGGGACTGTCCAAGGTGAGCAGTTCTTC. It is translated as CASSPTPGTVQGEQFF.

The V and J genes are TRBV27 and TRBJ2-1, with 13 bases fitting TRBD2. The germline V gene encodes CDR1 MNHEY and CDR2 SMNVEV (reference sequence). The CDR3 has 16 residues. J was trimmed by 4 bases and V by 7 bases; bases with no gene match: 7. CDR3 sequence reads: CASTVPGLAGYNEQFF. In DNA form, the CDR3 reads TGTGCCAGCACCGTTCCGGGACTAGCGGGATACAATGAGCAGTTCTTC.

In its sample, this clonotype was seen many times. This chain connects TRBV30 to TRBJ2-7, with 14 nucleotides matching TRBD2. Germline lookup yields CDR1 GTSNPN and CDR2 SVGIG (reference sequence). The CDR3 has 14 amino acids. The V segment lost 1 base and the J segment 5 bases; nucleotides outside the gene matches: 1. CDR3 in DNA: TGTGCCTGGAGTGGGGGACTAGCGGGAGACGAGCAGTACTTC. Protein: CAWSGGLAGDEQYF.

This clonotype was counted at least ten times. V is TRBV13 and J is TRBJ1-2, with 7 bases lining up with TRBD1. The CDR3 has 14 amino acids. The trim removed 5 bases at V and 6 bases at J, leaving 9 bases unmatched. Per germline, CDR1 PRHDT and CDR2 FYEKMQ (reference sequence). The CDR3 coding sequence is TGTGCCAGCAGCCACCGGGACAGTACTCATGGCTACACCTTC. This gives the protein CASSHRDSTHGYTF.

The J gene is TRBJ1-2, the V gene TRBV29-1, with TRBD1 matching 9 bases. There are 13 residues in the CDR3. V lost 4 bases, J lost 2 bases, and 2 bases stayed unmatched. CDR1 is SQVTM, CDR2 ANQGSEA, per germline. DNA for the CDR3: TGCAGCGTTGGGGACAGGGCCAACTATGGCTACACCTTC. It translates to CSVGDRANYGYTF.

This clonotype was detected ten times or more. The chain has TRBV7-9 and TRBJ2-7; D is possibly TRBD1 (6 bases). CDR1 SEHNR and CDR2 FQNEAQ come from the germline V gene (reference sequence). The CDR3 covers 13 residues. The germline V and J ends were trimmed by 5 bases and 4 bases, with 12 bases remaining between them. CDR3 nucleotide sequence: TGTGCCAGCAGCATAAACAGGGAATACGAGCAGTACTTC. Protein sequence: CASSINREYEQYF.

The sample holds many counts of this clonotype. The chain combines TRBV2 with TRBJ2-7, with no clear D. The CDR3 loop spans 16 amino acids. V was shortened by 2 bases and J by 2 bases, with 16 bases between the two germline ends. Germline loops: CDR1 SNHLY, CDR2 FYNNEI. The CDR3 region is CASSESLSYHTYEQYF. CDR3 bases: TGTGCCAGCAGTGAAAGTCTGTCCTATCATACCTACGAGCAGTACTTC.

This rearrangement joins TRBV24-1 to TRBJ2-3, with TRBD2 matching 15 bases. The CDR3 totals 15 residues. Germline CDR1 and CDR2: KGHDR and SFDVKD. V shed 10 bases, J shed 5 bases, and the junction held 6 bases outside the gene matches. The CDR3 region has the DNA TGTGCCACAGATGGACTAGCGGGAGGGTTAGATACGCAGTATTTT. Encoded protein: CATDGLAGGLDTQYF.

This clonotype was counted at least ten times. In DNA, the CDR3 is TGTGCCAGCAGCTCCGACAGGGCGAATGAGCAGTTCTTC. This sequence encodes CASSSDRANEQFF. The chain joins TRBV7-3 to TRBJ2-1; 7 bases map to TRBD1. CDR1 is SGHTA, CDR2 FQGTGA, per germline. Trimming removed 4 bases from V and 7 bases from J; junction bases left unmatched: 4. There are 13 residues in the CDR3.

This clonotype was counted a few times. The CDR3 DNA is TGTGCCAGCAGCTTAGGATCGGCTTCCGGGGAGCTGTTTTTT. As protein: CASSLGSASGELFF. The chain is built from TRBV5-6 and TRBJ2-2; no firm D call. Germline CDR1 is SGHDT and CDR2 is YYEEEE. Between the trimmed V and J ends, which lost 2 bases and 6 bases, there was a span of 11 bases. The CDR3 covers 14 residues.

This clonotype was observed a handful of times. This chain uses TRBV12-3 or TRBV12-4 with TRBJ2-3; 12 bases map to TRBD2. With 6 bases clipped from V and 0 bases from J, the junction kept 16 bases outside the gene matches. The CDR3 loop spans 20 amino acids. The CDR3 loop reads CASSSRLAGVWGASTDTQYF. The CDR3 nucleotides read TGTGCCAGCAGCTCCCGACTAGCGGGAGTTTGGGGGGCTAGCACAGATACGCAGTATTTT.

At least ten counts were recorded for this clonotype. CDR3 amino acids: CSVRHGGRAVEQFF. The DNA for the CDR3 is TGCAGCGTTAGGCATGGCGGGAGGGCCGTTGAGCAGTTCTTC. This sequence joins TRBV29-1 and TRBJ2-1; 9 bases fit TRBD2. Germline CDR1 and CDR2: SQVTM and ANQGSEA. Losses at the gene ends were 5 bases for V and 9 bases for J; bases not matched to a gene: 11. CDR3 length: 14 residues.

This clonotype was seen a few times. The chain has TRBV7-9 and TRBJ2-3; no clear D gene. Germline V gene lookup returns CDR1 SEHNR and CDR2 FQNEAQ (reference sequence). The V end lost 5 bases, the J end lost 2 bases, and 14 bases lay between the germline ends. CDR3 length equals 15 residues. The CDR3 region is CASSPIPPDTDTQYF. In DNA, the CDR3 is TGTGCCAGCAGCCCCATTCCCCCCGACACAGATACGCAGTATTTT.